This is a list of T cell receptor beta chains from one sample in a study of blood T cell repertoires in COVID-19. TCRdb's copy holds only in-frame clones and misses some; the assay was immunoSEQ multiplex PCR. Here the sample spans some 230,000 clones, roughly 80% being singletons. Sequencing input: PBMCs or T cells enriched from blood (not recorded which). The receptors stem from a woman in her thirties or forties with acute COVID-19. Each CDR3 is given with its conserved first and last residue.

v_call: TRBV4-3; cdr3_length: 16; j_call: TRBJ2-5; cdr3_aa: CASSRSFSGGQETQYF
v_call: TRBV28; cdr3_length: 15; j_call: TRBJ2-3; cdr3_aa: CATSSGGAHTDTQYF
v_call: TRBV9; cdr3_length: 11; j_call: TRBJ2-3; cdr3_aa: CASRRGEEVYF
v_call: TRBV28; cdr3_length: 17; j_call: TRBJ2-7; cdr3_aa: CASSLAWGQAHTYEQYF
v_call: TRBV19; cdr3_length: 17; j_call: TRBJ1-2; cdr3_aa: CASSIRTGSVPNYGYTF
v_call: TRBV15; cdr3_length: 15; j_call: TRBJ2-1; cdr3_aa: CATSKGQGRYNEQFF
v_call: TRBV3-1/TRBV3-2; cdr3_length: 15; j_call: TRBJ1-6; cdr3_aa: CASSLRDSGNSPLHF
v_call: TRBV11-2; cdr3_length: 17; j_call: TRBJ1-4; cdr3_aa: CASSQRTGSSTNEKLFF
v_call: TRBV27; cdr3_length: 15; j_call: TRBJ2-7; cdr3_aa: CASSLFQGAQDEQYF
v_call: TRBV19; cdr3_length: 16; j_call: TRBJ2-6; cdr3_aa: CASRSGRTDGANVLTF
v_call: TRBV11-2; cdr3_length: 14; j_call: TRBJ2-7; cdr3_aa: CASSPAAPGYEQYF
v_call: TRBV5-1; cdr3_length: 11; j_call: TRBJ2-7; cdr3_aa: CASRTGDEQYF
v_call: TRBV15; cdr3_length: 15; j_call: TRBJ2-7; cdr3_aa: CATSRPGATSYEQYF
v_call: TRBV6-5; cdr3_length: 15; j_call: TRBJ1-1; cdr3_aa: CASSLTGGMNTEAFF
v_call: TRBV20-1; cdr3_length: 11; j_call: TRBJ1-2; cdr3_aa: CSASRGRGYTF
v_call: TRBV6-2/TRBV6-3; cdr3_length: 12; j_call: TRBJ2-7; cdr3_aa: CASSPRGLEQYF
v_call: TRBV28; cdr3_length: 10; j_call: TRBJ2-1; cdr3_aa: CASRRFEQFF
v_call: TRBV5-5; cdr3_length: 14; j_call: TRBJ2-7; cdr3_aa: CASSFDRGVSEQYF
v_call: TRBV12-3/TRBV12-4; cdr3_length: 13; j_call: TRBJ2-5; cdr3_aa: CASSYARKETQYF
v_call: TRBV28; cdr3_length: 12; j_call: TRBJ2-7; cdr3_aa: CASRGDSYEQYF
v_call: TRBV19; cdr3_length: 17; j_call: TRBJ1-1; cdr3_aa: CASSISGPPVMGTEAFF
v_call: TRBV19; cdr3_length: 16; j_call: TRBJ2-7; cdr3_aa: CASSIDNPRTGYEQYF
v_call: TRBV5-1; cdr3_length: 15; j_call: TRBJ2-3; cdr3_aa: CASSLPSPLIDTQYF
v_call: TRBV11-2; cdr3_length: 13; j_call: TRBJ1-2; cdr3_aa: CASSPDRNYGYTF
v_call: TRBV28; cdr3_length: 11; j_call: TRBJ1-4; cdr3_aa: CASRGQGFLFF
v_call: TRBV4-1; cdr3_length: 21; j_call: TRBJ1-4; cdr3_aa: CASSQPFGRDRAKSTNEKLFF
v_call: TRBV19; cdr3_length: 14; j_call: TRBJ1-5; cdr3_aa: CASSTDHSNQPQHF
v_call: TRBV30; cdr3_length: 13; j_call: TRBJ1-1; cdr3_aa: CAWSRTGGTEAFF
v_call: TRBV20-1; cdr3_length: 11; j_call: TRBJ1-2; cdr3_aa: CSAPGVGGYTF
v_call: TRBV18; cdr3_length: 13; j_call: TRBJ2-5; cdr3_aa: CASSPGPGVTQYF
v_call: TRBV5-1; cdr3_length: 16; j_call: TRBJ2-2; cdr3_aa: CASSLAQGANTGELFF
v_call: TRBV7-2; cdr3_length: 16; j_call: TRBJ2-7; cdr3_aa: CASSFGSGQVTYEQYF
v_call: TRBV5-4; cdr3_length: 16; j_call: TRBJ1-3; cdr3_aa: CASSPGQGRAGNTIYF
v_call: TRBV4-2; cdr3_length: 14; j_call: TRBJ2-7; cdr3_aa: CASSQGGGSYEQYF
v_call: TRBV19; cdr3_length: 14; j_call: TRBJ1-2; cdr3_aa: CASTPSPRGGGYTF
v_call: TRBV4-1; cdr3_length: 12; j_call: TRBJ2-4; cdr3_aa: CASSLDRNIQYF
v_call: TRBV9; cdr3_length: 13; j_call: TRBJ1-2; cdr3_aa: CASSGGSDYGYTF
v_call: TRBV10-3; cdr3_length: 15; j_call: TRBJ1-2; cdr3_aa: CAIGVSGINNYGYTF
v_call: TRBV5-1; cdr3_length: 15; j_call: TRBJ2-7; cdr3_aa: CASSLGGGRYHEQYF
v_call: TRBV11-1; cdr3_length: 13; j_call: TRBJ1-1; cdr3_aa: CASSGSVDTEAFF
v_call: TRBV3-1/TRBV3-2; cdr3_length: 16; j_call: TRBJ2-5; cdr3_aa: CASRYTGKGSQETQYF
v_call: TRBV4-1; cdr3_length: 16; j_call: TRBJ1-5; cdr3_aa: CASSQALGARGQPQHF
v_call: TRBV19; cdr3_length: 14; j_call: TRBJ1-5; cdr3_aa: CASSNRTATQPQHF
v_call: TRBV28; cdr3_length: 13; j_call: TRBJ2-7; cdr3_aa: CASARPPRDEQYF
v_call: TRBV4-2; cdr3_length: 16; j_call: TRBJ2-1; cdr3_aa: CASRPGVPSYREKQFF
v_call: TRBV7-6; cdr3_length: 19; j_call: TRBJ1-6; cdr3_aa: CASSLIAGGDGTGGSPLHF
v_call: TRBV7-2; cdr3_length: 18; j_call: TRBJ2-5; cdr3_aa: CASSLGSLAGLRQETQYF
v_call: TRBV6-6; cdr3_length: 15; j_call: TRBJ1-6; cdr3_aa: CASSAMGQHASPLHF
v_call: TRBV4-3; cdr3_length: 16; j_call: TRBJ2-2; cdr3_aa: CASSQAGTGNTGELFF
v_call: TRBV19; cdr3_length: 16; j_call: TRBJ2-1; cdr3_aa: CASSITSSGRYNEQFF
v_call: TRBV27; cdr3_length: 13; j_call: TRBJ1-1; cdr3_aa: CASAAGINTEAFF
v_call: TRBV7-2; cdr3_length: 15; j_call: TRBJ1-6; cdr3_aa: CASRQTGARNSPLHF
v_call: TRBV4-1; cdr3_length: 15; j_call: TRBJ2-5; cdr3_aa: CASSQSGAGVETQYF